A selection of T cell receptor beta chains follows, all from one sample in a study of blood T cell repertoires in COVID-19. The protocol was immunoSEQ multiplex PCR, while the TCRdb copy is restricted to in-frame clones and leaves out a portion. The table shows 250,000 or so clones, with around 84% occurring only once. Sequencing used PBMCs or T cells enriched from blood (not recorded which). Receptors originate from a man in his forties who had recovered from COVID-19. Each CDR3 is given without its conserved first and last residue. Fields, in order: V gene, CDR3 protein.

>TRBV9
ASSVDGSRTYEQY
>TRBV29-1
SVALDTQY
>TRBV5-3
ARSLALGRAHEQY
>TRBV19
ASSWQNSYNEQF
>TRBV10-3
AISEGGRTAPYEQY
>TRBV7-9
ASSPRGSQETQY
>TRBV10-3
AISSGPGQGRNEQF
>TRBV5-4
ASSHPTSGVGQETQY
>TRBV19
ASSARGLGQGKGEQY
>TRBV30
AWSVGTGRGSRREQY
>TRBV5-1
ASSLAGDRDTQY
>TRBV6-1
ASSELSGQGFYEQY
>TRBV2
ASTGRGGQPQH
>TRBV2
ASSGGTGELF
>TRBV7-2
ASSEKAGVEDGYT
>TRBV5-1
ASSPPGSRNEKLF
>TRBV28
ASINGQDNEKLF
>TRBV15
ATSRGSGGQETQY
>TRBV5-1
ASSPLGTNSGNTIY
>TRBV3-1/TRBV3-2
ASSTRGRGGEQY
>TRBV7-6
ASSLARLSSYNEQF
>TRBV19
ASSIEAGGLWNEQF
>TRBV11-2
ASSLLGGIGGYGYT
>TRBV4-2
ASSQMVLQGGDTQY
>TRBV12-3/TRBV12-4
ASIDRGGFEQY
>TRBV9
ASSVTPGNTIY
>TRBV7-9
ASSLAGGKAAEAF
>TRBV28
ASSLGRNEQF
>TRBV28
ASSSGGTYEQY
>TRBV9
ASSAGHSTNEKLF